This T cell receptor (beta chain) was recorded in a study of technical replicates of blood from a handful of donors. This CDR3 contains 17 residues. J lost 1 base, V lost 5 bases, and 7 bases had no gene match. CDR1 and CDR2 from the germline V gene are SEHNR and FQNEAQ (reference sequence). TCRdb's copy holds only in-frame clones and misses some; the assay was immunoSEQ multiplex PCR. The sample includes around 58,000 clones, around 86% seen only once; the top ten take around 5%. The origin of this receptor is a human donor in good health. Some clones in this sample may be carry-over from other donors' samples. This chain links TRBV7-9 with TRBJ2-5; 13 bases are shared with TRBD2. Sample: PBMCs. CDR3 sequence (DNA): TGTGCCAGCAGCCCAAGGACTAGCGGGAGCGGCCAAGAGACCCAGTACTTC. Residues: CASSPRTSGSGQETQYF.